This T cell receptor (beta chain) was sequenced in a study of blood T cell repertoires in COVID-19. Overall study: Collection of acute and convalescent COVID-19 samples took place in the United States, Italy and Spain.

Original processing notes: Amplification from reference gene primers served as the basis for estimated nucleated cell counts. TCRdb's copy holds only in-frame clones and misses some; the assay was immunoSEQ multiplex PCR. From that table come the V and J calls and clone size; the DNA was used to work out D and trimming. The top ten hold around 25% of the sample, which has about 44,000 clones, roughly 87% seen once. Trimming cost V 3 bases and J 8 bases; bases outside gene matches: 8. The germline gives CDR1 SGDLS, CDR2 YYNGEE. The CDR3 runs 15 residues. This clonotype was obtained from an elderly woman in a cohort sampled during active or convalescent COVID-19. This chain connects TRBV9 to TRBJ2-4; 10 bases are a match to TRBD1. Material: peripheral blood. The CDR3 DNA reads as TGTGCCAGCAGCGACGAAGACAGGGGGCTCGACATTCAGTACTTC. Encoded protein: CASSDEDRGLDIQYF.